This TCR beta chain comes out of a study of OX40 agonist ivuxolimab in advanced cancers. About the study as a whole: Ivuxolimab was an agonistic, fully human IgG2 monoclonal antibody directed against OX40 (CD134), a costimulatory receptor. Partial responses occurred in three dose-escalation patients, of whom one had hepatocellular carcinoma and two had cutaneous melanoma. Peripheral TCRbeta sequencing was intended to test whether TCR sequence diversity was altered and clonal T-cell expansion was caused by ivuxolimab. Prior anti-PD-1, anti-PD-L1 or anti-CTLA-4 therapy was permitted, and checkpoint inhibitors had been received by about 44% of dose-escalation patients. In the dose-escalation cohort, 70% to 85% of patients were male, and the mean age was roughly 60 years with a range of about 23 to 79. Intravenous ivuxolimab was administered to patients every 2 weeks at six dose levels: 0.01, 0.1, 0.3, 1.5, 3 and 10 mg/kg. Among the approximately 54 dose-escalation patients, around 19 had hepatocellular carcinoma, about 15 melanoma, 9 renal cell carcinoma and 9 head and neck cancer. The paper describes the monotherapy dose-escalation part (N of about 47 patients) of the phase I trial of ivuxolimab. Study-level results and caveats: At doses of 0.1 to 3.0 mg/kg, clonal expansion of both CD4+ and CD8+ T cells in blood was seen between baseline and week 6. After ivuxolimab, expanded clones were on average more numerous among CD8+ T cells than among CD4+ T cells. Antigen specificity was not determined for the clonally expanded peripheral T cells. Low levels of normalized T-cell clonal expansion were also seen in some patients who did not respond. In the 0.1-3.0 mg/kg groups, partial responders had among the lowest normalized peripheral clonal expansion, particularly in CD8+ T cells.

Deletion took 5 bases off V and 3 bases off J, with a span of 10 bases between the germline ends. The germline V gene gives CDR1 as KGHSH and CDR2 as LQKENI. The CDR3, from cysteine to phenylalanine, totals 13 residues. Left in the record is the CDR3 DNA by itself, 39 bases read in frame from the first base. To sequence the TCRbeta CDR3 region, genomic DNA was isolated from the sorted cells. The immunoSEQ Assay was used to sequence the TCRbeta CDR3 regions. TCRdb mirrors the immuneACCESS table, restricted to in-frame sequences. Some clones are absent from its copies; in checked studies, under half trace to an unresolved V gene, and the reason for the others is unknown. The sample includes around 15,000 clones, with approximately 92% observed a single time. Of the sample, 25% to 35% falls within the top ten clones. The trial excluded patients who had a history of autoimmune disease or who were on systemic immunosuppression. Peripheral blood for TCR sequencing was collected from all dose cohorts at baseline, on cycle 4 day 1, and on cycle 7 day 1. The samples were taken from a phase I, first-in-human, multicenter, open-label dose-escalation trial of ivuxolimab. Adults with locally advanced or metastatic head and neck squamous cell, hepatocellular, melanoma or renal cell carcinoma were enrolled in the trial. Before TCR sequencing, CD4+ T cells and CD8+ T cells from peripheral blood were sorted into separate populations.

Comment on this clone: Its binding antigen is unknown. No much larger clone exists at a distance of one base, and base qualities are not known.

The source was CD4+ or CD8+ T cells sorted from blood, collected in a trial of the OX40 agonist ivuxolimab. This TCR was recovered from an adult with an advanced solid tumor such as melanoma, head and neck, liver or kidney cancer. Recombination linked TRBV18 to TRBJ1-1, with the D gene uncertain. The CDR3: CASSTEADTEAFF. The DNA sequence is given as TGTGCCAGCTCAACAGAAGCGGACACTGAAGCTTTCTTT.